A single sample is the source of the 13 T cell receptor beta chains below, sequenced in a study of blood T cell repertoires in COVID-19. TCRdb's table, derived via immunoSEQ multiplex PCR, lists solely in-frame clones and lacks some. Altogether 150,000 to 200,000 clones are present, about 83% being singletons, with the ten largest covering 3% to 4.5%. The specimen sequenced was peripheral blood. These TCRs come from a man aged 18 to 35 with active or convalescent COVID-19.

The V call is TRBV6-4, the J call TRBJ2-5; 8 bases line up with TRBD2. V gave up 7 bases and J gave up 4 bases; unmatched junction bases: 11. CDR3 length equals 15 residues. Germline V gives CDR1 MRHNA, CDR2 SNTAGT. The CDR3: CASTLGGGRGETQYF. CDR3 sequence (DNA): TGTGCCAGCACCCTCGGGGGGGGAAGGGGAGAGACCCAGTACTTC.

The V and J genes are TRBV12-3 or TRBV12-4 and TRBJ1-1; D gene ambiguous. V lost 7 bases and J 1 base, leaving 10 bases between the germline ends. CDR3 length: 13 residues. In nucleotides, the CDR3 is TGTGCCAGCACCCGGTGGAGGAACACTGAAGCTTTCTTT. This gives the protein CASTRWRNTEAFF.

V and J are TRBV6-5 and TRBJ2-7; D gene ambiguous. This CDR3 spans 15 amino acids. From germline, CDR1 is MNHEY and CDR2 SVGAGI. V was pared by 6 bases and J by 1 base, with 16 bases between. CDR3 protein: CASRTQFSLSYEQYV. The DNA of the CDR3 is TGTGCCAGCAGAACACAGTTTTCCCTTTCCTACGAGCAGTACGTC.

This clone came up once. The chain joins TRBV15 to TRBJ2-6; D gene uncertain. Germline V gene data show CDR1 as LNHNV and CDR2 as YYDKDF (reference sequence). Trimming removed 4 bases from V and 0 bases from J, with 4 bases in between. This CDR3 comprises 14 residues. CDR3 in DNA: TGTGCCACCAGCACCTACTCTGGGGCCAACGTCCTGACTTTC. The encoded protein is CATSTYSGANVLTF.

The chain couples TRBV5-3 to TRBJ1-5, with unresolved D. TRBV5-3 falls under the ORF class, with uncertain function. V gave up 4 bases and J gave up 4 bases, with 21 bases separating them. CDR3 size: 17 residues. The CDR3 sequence: CARSPTETVFRNQPQHF. CDR3 DNA sequence: TGTGCCAGAAGCCCAACCGAAACAGTGTTTCGTAATCAGCCCCAGCATTTT.

This clone was recorded only once. The rearrangement joins TRBV6-5 to TRBJ1-5; perhaps TRBD1 as D (5 bases). Germline assignment: CDR1 MNHEY and CDR2 SVGAGI. The CDR3 is 12 residues long. Between the trimmed V and J ends, which lost 8 bases and 3 bases, there was a span of 8 bases. The CDR3 nucleotides are TGTGCCAGCCGACAGTCCAATCAGCCCCAGCATTTT. Amino acid sequence: CASRQSNQPQHF.

This clone appeared a few times. The chain employs TRBV7-8 and TRBJ2-3; D remains ambiguous. Germline V lookup: CDR1 SGHVS, CDR2 FQNEAQ. This CDR3 is built from 13 residues. Trimming pared 2 bases from V and 11 bases from J, leaving 14 bases between. The CDR3 region has the DNA TGTGCCAGCAGCTTATCTCGACTCCCGTTGCAGTATTTT. Protein: CASSLSRLPLQYF.

This clone occurred a few times. The chain couples TRBV2 to TRBJ2-5, with D unclear. The CDR3 length is 12 residues. V lost 4 bases, J lost 1 base, and 4 bases lay in between. Per germline, CDR1 SNHLY and CDR2 FYNNEI. CDR3 loop: CASSAGQETQYF. CDR3 bases: TGTGCCAGCAGTGCCGGCCAAGAGACCCAGTACTTC.

The chain employs TRBV5-1 and TRBJ2-5, with 11 positions matching TRBD1. Germline V gene data show CDR1 as SGHRS and CDR2 as YFSETQ. The V gene end was trimmed by 3 bases and the J gene end by 5 bases; junction bases not matched to a gene: 6. This CDR3 comprises 15 residues. The DNA of the CDR3 is TGCGCCAGCAGCTCGAGGACAGGGGGCGGCGAGACCCAGTACTTC. Translation: CASSSRTGGGETQYF. The full variable domain, rest sourced from reference TRBV5-1 and TRBJ2-5, is KAGVTQTPRYLIKTRGQQVTLSCSPISGHRSVSWYQQTPGQGLQFLFEYFSETQRNKGNFPGRFSGRQFSNSRSEMNVSTLELGDSALYLCASSSRTGGGETQYFGPGTRLLVL.

The V call is TRBV7-9, the J call TRBJ1-2; D is undetermined. Germline V gene sequence: CDR1 SEHNR, CDR2 FQNEAQ (reference sequence). The ends were cut back, 5 bases at V and 7 bases at J, with 11 bases in the middle. The CDR3 runs 12 residues. CDR3 loop: CASSPTDSGYTF. The CDR3 nucleotides are TGTGCCAGCAGCCCCACGGACTCTGGCTACACCTTC.

The chain recombines TRBV7-3 with TRBJ2-3; D ambiguous. V was shortened by 5 bases and J by 0 bases, with 24 bases between the two germline ends. The CDR3 covers 19 residues. Looked up from germline, CDR1 is SGHTA and CDR2 is FQGTGA. The CDR3 loop reads CASSPLSPIRLPSTDTQYF. Here the CDR3 DNA reads TGTGCCAGCAGCCCTTTATCCCCCATCCGACTCCCGAGCACAGATACGCAGTATTTT.

This clone was found once. The rearrangement joins TRBV11-2 to TRBJ2-7; 7 bases are a match to TRBD2. The V segment lost 2 bases and the J segment 9 bases; nucleotides outside the gene matches: 10. Germline values: CDR1 SGHAT, CDR2 FQNNGV. The CDR3 length is 14 residues. DNA for the CDR3: TGTGCCAGCAGCTTACTCCGGGAGGCCCTGCGGCAGTACTTC. This encodes CASSLLREALRQYF.

The chain is built from TRBV11-2 and TRBJ2-7; 8 positions match TRBD1. Germline CDR1 is SGHAT and CDR2 is FQNNGV. This CDR3 spans 14 amino acids. With 1 base clipped from V and 4 bases from J, the junction kept 3 bases outside the gene matches. The CDR3 region has the DNA TGTGCCAGCAGCTTAGCAGGGGGCGAATACGAGCAGTACTTC. This codes for CASSLAGGEYEQYF.